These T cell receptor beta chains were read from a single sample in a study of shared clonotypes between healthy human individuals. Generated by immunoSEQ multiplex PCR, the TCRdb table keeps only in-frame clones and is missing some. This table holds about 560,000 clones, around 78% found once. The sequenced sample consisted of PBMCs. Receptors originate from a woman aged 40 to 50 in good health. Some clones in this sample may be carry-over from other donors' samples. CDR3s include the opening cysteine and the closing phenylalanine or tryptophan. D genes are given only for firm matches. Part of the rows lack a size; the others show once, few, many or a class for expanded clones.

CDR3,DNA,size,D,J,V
CASSYSGMQDEQYF,TGTGCCAGCAGTTACTCAGGAATGCAGGACGAGCAGTACTTC,-,-,TRBJ2-7,TRBV27
CASSHRTSGSRTGELFF,TGTGCCAGCAGCCACAGGACTAGCGGGAGTCGGACCGGGGAGCTGTTTTTT,once,TRBD2,TRBJ2-2,TRBV11-3
CASSIRDTQETQYF,TGCGCCAGCAGCATCCGGGACACCCAAGAGACCCAGTACTTC,-,-,TRBJ2-5,TRBV5-1
CAISELPGTDTQYF,TGTGCCATCAGTGAGCTACCCGGCACAGATACGCAGTATTTT,-,-,TRBJ2-3,TRBV10-3
CASSRAMTSGPTDTQYF,TGTGCCAGCAGCCGAGCGATGACTAGCGGTCCGACAGATACGCAGTATTTT,few,TRBD2,TRBJ2-3,TRBV14
CASSDLTSGHRDEQYF,TGTGCCAGCAGTGACCTCACTAGCGGCCATAGGGACGAGCAGTACTTC,many,TRBD2,TRBJ2-7,TRBV25-1
CASSTGAPRRDEQYF,TGTGCCAGCAGCACCGGGGCCCCAAGACGAGACGAGCAGTACTTC,many,-,TRBJ2-7,TRBV11-2
CAIRLAGGLEQYF,TGTGCCATCCGACTAGCGGGAGGACTAGAGCAGTACTTC,once,TRBD2,TRBJ2-7,TRBV10-3
CASSPQGAGTEAFF,TGCGCCAGCAGCCCCCAGGGGGCGGGGACTGAAGCTTTCTTT,-,TRBD1,TRBJ1-1,TRBV5-1
CASSLAALAGGGYEQYF,TGTGCCAGCAGCTTAGCGGCACTAGCGGGAGGGGGCTACGAGCAGTACTTC,-,TRBD2,TRBJ2-7,TRBV7-9
CASSRLAGRETQYF,TGTGCCAGCAGTAGACTAGCGGGGCGAGAGACCCAGTACTTC,-,TRBD2,TRBJ2-5,TRBV28
CASRFSGVPSYEQYF,TGTGCCAGCAGGTTTTCAGGGGTTCCATCCTACGAGCAGTACTTC,-,-,TRBJ2-7,TRBV6-5
CASNKNTGELFF,TGCGCCAGCAATAAGAACACCGGGGAGCTGTTTTTT,-,-,TRBJ2-2,TRBV10-2
CATSSSGTNYNEQFF,TGTGCCACCAGCAGCTCCGGGACTAACTACAATGAGCAGTTCTTC,-,TRBD2,TRBJ2-1,TRBV15
CASSDSQGEWQPQHF,TGTGCCAGCAGTGATTCCCAGGGGGAATGGCAGCCCCAGCATTTT,many,TRBD1,TRBJ1-5,TRBV6-1
CASSLDSPTDTQYF,TGCGCCAGCAGCTTGGACAGCCCCACAGATACGCAGTATTTT,-,-,TRBJ2-3,TRBV5-1
CASSTRGAGANVLTF,TGTGCCAGCAGCACTAGGGGAGCTGGGGCCAACGTCCTGACTTTC,-,-,TRBJ2-6,TRBV7-6
CASSKGIRETYNEQFF,TGTGCCAGCAGTAAAGGGATTAGGGAGACTTACAATGAGCAGTTCTTC,-,-,TRBJ2-1,TRBV7-9
CASSLAGGTDTQYF,TGTGCCAGCAGCTTAGCGGGAGGGACAGATACGCAGTATTTT,-,TRBD2,TRBJ2-3,TRBV7-9
CAWGTGRDNEKLFF,TGTGCCTGGGGGACAGGGAGGGATAATGAAAAACTGTTTTTT,-,TRBD1,TRBJ1-4,TRBV30
CASSPGAYNEQFF,TGTGCCAGCTCACCGGGAGCTTACAATGAGCAGTTCTTC,-,-,TRBJ2-1,TRBV18
CASSDLSGARREQYF,TGTGCCAGCAGTGACCTTAGCGGGGCCCGGAGGGAGCAGTACTTC,many,TRBD2,TRBJ2-7,TRBV28
CASSSTSTDTQYF,TGCGCCAGCAGCTCCACTAGCACAGATACGCAGTATTTT,-,-,TRBJ2-3,TRBV5-1
CASTSDRNYGYTF,TGTGCCAGCACCTCTGACAGGAACTATGGCTACACCTTC,-,-,TRBJ1-2,TRBV6-1
CSASTSGRPYNEQFF,TGCAGCGCTTCGACTAGCGGGAGGCCCTACAATGAGCAGTTCTTC,-,TRBD2,TRBJ2-1,TRBV29-1
CASSLAGATDTQYF,TGTGCCAGCAGCTTGGCGGGAGCCACAGATACGCAGTATTTT,-,TRBD2,TRBJ2-3,TRBV7-3
CASSLGQGDQPQHF,TGCGCCAGCAGCTTGGGCCAGGGGGATCAGCCCCAGCATTTT,once,TRBD1,TRBJ1-5,TRBV5-1
CASSLLAASETQYF,TGTGCCAGCAGTTTACTGGCCGCCTCGGAGACCCAGTACTTC,-,-,TRBJ2-5,TRBV28
CASKTDVKLFF,TGCGCCAGCAAAACGGACGTCAAACTGTTTTTT,-,-,TRBJ1-4,TRBV10-2
CASSFAGGNEQYF,TGTGCCAGCAGCTTTGCAGGGGGCAACGAGCAGTACTTC,few,TRBD1,TRBJ2-7,TRBV5-4